Following are 5 T cell receptor beta chains from one sample sequenced in a study of T cell repertoires in cytomegalovirus infection. These receptors have no identified antigens. Each CDR3 protein is one row after TCRdb ran MiXCR on the reads. The repertoire holds some 800,000 distinct CDR3 sequences, with approximately 30% as singletons. Sequencing was performed on cultured CD8+ T cells from PBMCs, taken from culture after CMV antigen stimulation. These receptors were collected from a human donor in good health (CMV status not recorded). Some clones in this sample may be carry-over from other donors' samples.

J is TRBJ1-2 and V is TRBV27, with D unresolved. Germline CDR1 reads MNHEY; CDR2 reads SMNVEV (reference sequence). V lost 10 bases and J 0 bases, leaving 12 bases between the germline ends. There are 13 residues in the CDR3. This CDR3 reads CANMPSSNYGYTF. DNA for the CDR3: TGTGCCAACATGCCCTCCTCTAACTATGGCTACACCTTC.

This clonotype has just a few counts. This chain joins TRBV7-6 and TRBJ2-3; 9 nucleotides align to TRBD1. V gave up 4 bases and J gave up 0 bases; unmatched junction bases: 8. The CDR3 is 17 amino acids. Germline CDR1 is SGHVS and CDR2 is FNYEAQ. CDR3 loop: CASSSLDRGTSTDTQYF. CDR3 in DNA: TGTGCCAGCAGCTCCTTGGACAGGGGCACTAGCACAGATACGCAGTATTTT.

This clonotype was observed a few times. The V gene is TRBV6-8, the J gene TRBJ1-6; D ambiguous. V lost 6 bases and J 6 bases, leaving 15 bases between the germline ends. In germline, CDR1 is MNHGY, CDR2 SAAAGT. This CDR3 spans 15 amino acids. CDR3 region: CASRVGGHINSPLHF. In nucleotides, the CDR3 is TGTGCCAGCAGGGTGGGAGGGCATATTAATTCACCCCTCCACTTT.

CDR3 nucleotide sequence: TGTGCCATCCGGGGTCCCTACGAGCAGTACTTC. Residues: CAIRGPYEQYF. The rearrangement joins TRBV27 to TRBJ2-7, with a weak D call TRBD2 (5 bases). The CDR3 is 11 residues long. V was shortened by 10 bases and J by 2 bases, with 9 bases between the two germline ends. Germline-derived CDR1 and CDR2 are MNHEY and SMNVEV (reference sequence).

In its sample, this clonotype was seen once. The CDR3 region has the DNA TGTGCCAGCAGTTTATCGTGGGGGGAGGTTATCTATGGCTACACCTTC. This sequence encodes CASSLSWGEVIYGYTF. This sequence joins TRBV27 and TRBJ1-2; D is perhaps TRBD1 (5 bases). The CDR3 extends over 16 amino acids. V lost 0 bases, J lost 4 bases, and 15 bases lay in between. Germline CDR1 reads MNHEY; CDR2 reads SMNVEV (reference sequence).